The TCR beta chain described here comes from a study of blood T cell repertoires in COVID-19. Germline V gene lookup returns CDR1 MDHEN and CDR2 SYDVKM. The CDR3 extends over 17 amino acids. V lost 5 bases and J 7 bases, leaving 21 bases between the germline ends. TCRdb's table, derived via immunoSEQ multiplex PCR, lists solely in-frame clones and lacks some. The data hold 150,000 or so clones, with approximately 87% observed a single time. The specimen was peripheral blood. The chain links TRBV28 to TRBJ1-6, with D perhaps TRBD1 (5 bases). The clonotype originates from an older man with acute or convalescent COVID-19. The chain's CDR3 is CASSPPFQQTVNSPLHF. CDR3 sequence (DNA): TGTGCCAGCAGTCCCCCATTTCAACAGACAGTAAATTCACCCCTCCACTTT.